The 8 T cell receptor beta chains below were found in one sample sequenced in a study of cytomegalovirus exposure and HLA in healthy donors. PCR amplification relied on 60 Vbeta primers (plus 13 Jbeta primers). This table comes from immunoSEQ multiplex PCR, and its TCRdb copy is limited to in-frame clones, with some not included. Across some 140,000 clones, the top ten clones capture 1.5% to 1.8% of the sample. Sequences were obtained from PBMCs. Every receptor here comes from a woman aged 40 to 50 in good health and CMV-seronegative.

The genes are TRBV7-9 and TRBJ2-7; D might be TRBD1 (6 bases). V dropped 5 bases and J dropped 3 bases, with 14 bases sitting between them. Germline V lookup: CDR1 SEHNR, CDR2 FQNEAQ (reference sequence). The CDR3 has 14 residues. The CDR3: CASSARQEDYEQYF. CDR3 bases: TGTGCCAGCAGCGCTCGACAGGAGGACTACGAGCAGTACTTC.

This CDR3 reads CASRRGTGAPRGYTF. The CDR3 DNA reads TGTGCCAGCAGGAGAGGGACAGGGGCCCCCAGAGGCTACACCTTC. V usage is TRBV6-5 and J usage is TRBJ1-2; 10 nucleotides line up with TRBD1. After removal of 6 bases from V and 8 bases from J, the junction contained 12 bases not matched to a gene. Per germline, CDR1 MNHEY and CDR2 SVGAGI. CDR3 length: 15 amino acids.

The CDR3 is CASSENINEKLFF. CDR3 sequence (DNA): TGTGCCAGCAGTGAAAATATTAATGAAAAACTGTTTTTT. This chain joins TRBV6-1 and TRBJ1-4; D remains ambiguous. Germline values: CDR1 MNHNS, CDR2 SASEGT. Trimming shortened V by 2 bases and J by 4 bases, and 5 bases separated the two germline ends. This CDR3 is built from 13 residues.

V usage is TRBV6-1 and J usage is TRBJ2-1; no firm D call. The CDR3 sequence is 12 residues long. V shed 5 bases and J shed 5 bases, with 7 bases lying between them. Germline CDR1 and CDR2: MNHNS and SASEGT. The CDR3 here is CASSPRNNEQFF. Written as DNA, the CDR3 is TGTGCCAGCAGTCCCAGGAACAATGAGCAGTTCTTC.

The J gene is TRBJ1-1, the V gene TRBV27; 8 bases map to TRBD1. Germline V gives CDR1 MNHEY, CDR2 SMNVEV (reference sequence). V shed 5 bases, J shed 3 bases, and the junction held 11 bases outside the gene matches. The CDR3 extends over 16 amino acids. CDR3 in amino acids: CASSHQGARVYTEAFF. CDR3 DNA sequence: TGTGCCAGCAGTCACCAGGGGGCTAGAGTGTACACTGAAGCTTTCTTT.

The chain employs TRBV21-1 and TRBJ2-5; the table's TRBD2 call for D was not verified on the DNA. TRBV21-1 is described as a pseudogene. The length of the CDR3 is 13 residues. Written as DNA, the CDR3 is TGTGCCAGCAGCAAAGGTCCCCGGGAGACCCAGTACTTC. Translation gives CASSKGPRETQYF.

The chain is built from TRBV19 and TRBJ1-1; possible D gene TRBD1, 6 bases. Per germline, CDR1 LNHDA and CDR2 SQIVND (reference sequence). This CDR3 is built from 15 residues. V shed 7 bases and J shed 3 bases, with 18 bases lying between them. In DNA form, the CDR3 reads TGTGCCAGTACCCCTAGAACAGGGCTGGACACTGAAGCTTTCTTT. Protein sequence: CASTPRTGLDTEAFF.

CDR3 nucleotide sequence: TGCGCCAGCAGCCGAACTTGGGGCCCAGAGACCCAGTACTTC. This translates into CASSRTWGPETQYF. The chain recombines TRBV4-3 with TRBJ2-5; maybe TRBD1 (5 bases). The CDR3 sequence is 14 residues long. Germline loops: CDR1 LGHNA, CDR2 YSLEER. The V end lost 4 bases, the J end lost 4 bases, and 13 bases lay between the germline ends.